The rows below give T cell receptor beta chains drawn from one sample of a study of blood T cell repertoires in COVID-19. Sequenced by immunoSEQ multiplex PCR; TCRdb stores in-frame clones only, minus some. Of some 130,000 clones detected, roughly 90% appear once; the ten largest clones hold about 4%. Sequences were obtained from peripheral blood. All receptors come from a man aged 45-60 years with active COVID-19. CDR3s leave out the opening cysteine and the closing phenylalanine or tryptophan. Rows give clone size only sometimes, using once, few, many, or a class for an expanded clone.

abundance | j_gene | v_gene | CDR3aa
NA | TRBJ1-2 | TRBV4-1 | ASSQEMAGGYYGYT
NA | TRBJ2-4 | TRBV7-2 | ASSLRLAGGLAPSSQY
NA | TRBJ1-5 | TRBV6-6 | ASKGGAQPQH
NA | TRBJ2-5 | TRBV18 | ASSPGLPYQETQY
NA | TRBJ1-3 | TRBV5-1 | ASSPETASGNTIY
once | TRBJ1-3 | TRBV19 | AANRGWYSGNTIY
NA | TRBJ1-4 | TRBV27 | ASSSGRLTTNEKLF
NA | TRBJ2-6 | TRBV6-4 | ASSPSKTGKIFSGANVLT
NA | TRBJ2-3 | TRBV20-1 | SASRQGIGDTQY
once | TRBJ2-1 | TRBV27 | ASRLTGTPSHEQF